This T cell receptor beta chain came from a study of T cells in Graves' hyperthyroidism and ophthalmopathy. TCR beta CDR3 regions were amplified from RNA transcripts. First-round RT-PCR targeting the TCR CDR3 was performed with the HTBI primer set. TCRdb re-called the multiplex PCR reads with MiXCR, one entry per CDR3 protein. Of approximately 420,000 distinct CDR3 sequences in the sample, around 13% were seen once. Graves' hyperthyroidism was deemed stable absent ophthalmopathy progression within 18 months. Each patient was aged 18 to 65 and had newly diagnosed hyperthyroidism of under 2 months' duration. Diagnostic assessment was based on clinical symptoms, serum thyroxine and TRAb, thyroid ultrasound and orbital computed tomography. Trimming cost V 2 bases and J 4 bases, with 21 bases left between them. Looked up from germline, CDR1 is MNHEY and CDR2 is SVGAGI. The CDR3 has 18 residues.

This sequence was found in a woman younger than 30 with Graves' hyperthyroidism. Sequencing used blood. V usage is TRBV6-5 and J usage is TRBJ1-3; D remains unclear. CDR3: CASSYPSDTVLDGNTIYF. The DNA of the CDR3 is TGTGCCAGCAGTTACCCTTCGGATACAGTTTTGGACGGAAACACCATATATTTT.